Detailed here is one TCR beta chain. Its antigen is unknown. Depths of 1 in 200,000 to 1 in 1 million T cells were the sequencing target. The assay was immunoSEQ multiplex PCR, and TCRdb's table has in-frame clones only and misses some. The sample comprises 150,000 or so clones, 70% to 90% of which are singletons, and roughly 2% rests with the top ten. This sample was taken from a study of cytotoxic CD8 clonotypes in ibrutinib-treated CLL. Study conclusions and caveats: Treatment left the uncommon public clonotypes either contracted or stable in frequency.

Trimming removed 7 bases from V and 2 bases from J, with 11 bases in between. Germline V gene lookup returns CDR1 MNHEY and CDR2 SVGAGI. This CDR3 spans 14 amino acids. Sequences were derived from PBMCs, sampled after 24 months of ibrutinib treatment. The receptor's source is a human donor with chronic lymphocytic leukemia. V usage is TRBV6-5 and J usage is TRBJ1-4; a weak D match, TRBD1 (6 bases). The CDR3 reads CASKQGWTNEKLFF. CDR3 coding DNA: TGTGCCAGCAAACAGGGCTGGACTAATGAAAAACTGTTTTTT.